This passage covers 22 T cell receptor beta chains from one sample sequenced in a study of T cell responses to AZD1222 COVID-19 vaccine. Sequenced by immunoSEQ multiplex PCR; TCRdb stores in-frame clones only, minus some. This sample has roughly 260,000 clones, with 80% to 95% found just once. The sample was peripheral blood, taken on day 0 of AZD1222 vaccination. The receptors were sampled from an adult in good health.

The rearrangement joins TRBV7-2 to TRBJ1-1, with D tentatively TRBD1 (5 bases). The CDR3 is made up of 15 amino acids. Germline V gene sequence: CDR1 SGHTA, CDR2 FQGNSA. V lost 5 bases, J lost 0 bases, and 13 bases lay in between. The CDR3 protein is CASSGAGTMNTEAFF. CDR3 DNA: TGTGCCAGCAGCGGAGCCGGGACCATGAACACTGAAGCTTTCTTT.

The rearrangement joins TRBV5-4 to TRBJ2-5; no firm D call. V was clipped by 1 base and J by 5 bases, with 9 bases between them. The CDR3 totals 13 residues. CDR1 SGHNT and CDR2 YYREEE come from the germline V gene (reference sequence). This CDR3 reads CASSLIGQETQYF. DNA of the CDR3: TGTGCCAGCAGCTTGATAGGCCAGGAGACCCAGTACTTC. Drawing the rest from reference TRBV5-4 and TRBJ2-5, the complete variable domain is ETGVTQSPTHLIKTRGQQVTLRCSSQSGHNTVSWYQQALGQGPQFIFQYYREEENGRGNFPPRFSGLQFPNYSSELNVNALELDDSALYLCASSLIGQETQYFGPGTRLLVL.

The V and J genes are TRBV5-1 and TRBJ2-7; D gene ambiguous. The CDR3 extends over 14 amino acids. CDR1 is SGHRS, CDR2 YFSETQ, per germline. V was clipped by 1 base and J by 0 bases, with 8 bases between them. The CDR3 nucleotides read TGCGCCAGCAGCTTGTTCGAGAGCTCCTACGAGCAGTACTTC. Residues: CASSLFESSYEQYF.

The genes are TRBV7-9 and TRBJ2-5; 14 bases align to TRBD2. J gave up 4 bases and V 2 bases, and 3 bases lay outside the gene matches. This CDR3 is 16 amino acids long. Germline V gives CDR1 SEHNR, CDR2 FQNEAQ (reference sequence). The CDR3 DNA reads TGTGCCAGCAGCTTACCGGGACTAGCGGGAGTAGAGACCCAGTACTTC. Its translation: CASSLPGLAGVETQYF. Looking up the rest from reference TRBV7-9 and TRBJ2-5 gives the full variable domain: DTGVSQNPRHKITKRGQNVTFRCDPISEHNRLYWYRQTLGQGPEFLTYFQNEAQLEKSRLLSDRFSAERPKGSFSTLEIQRTEQGDSAMYLCASSLPGLAGVETQYFGPGTRLLVL.

This clone appeared a single time. The V call is TRBV6-2 or TRBV6-3, the J call TRBJ2-3, with D uncertain. The CDR3 length is 12 residues. Deletions cut 6 bases from V and 14 bases from J, with 18 bases between. CDR1 and CDR2 from the germline V gene are MNHEY and SVGEGT. For the CDR3, the DNA is TGTGCCAGCAGCACGCGGACCGACCTCCCGTATTTT. This translates into CASSTRTDLPYF.

The rearrangement joins TRBV9 to TRBJ1-1; D call uncertain. The V end was cut by 0 bases, the J end by 0 bases, with 15 bases between. This CDR3 contains 17 residues. Germline V gives CDR1 SGDLS, CDR2 YYNGEE. The CDR3 protein is CASSVELGDSLNTEAFF. The CDR3 DNA reads TGTGCCAGCAGCGTAGAATTGGGAGACTCCCTGAACACTGAAGCTTTCTTT.

The chain uses TRBV2 and TRBJ2-6, with D unresolved. The CDR3 loop spans 13 amino acids. CDR1 is SNHLY, CDR2 FYNNEI, per germline. V lost 8 bases and J lost 0, with 5 bases in between. Here the CDR3 reads CASGYSGANVLTF. The CDR3 DNA follows: TGTGCCAGCGGGTACTCTGGGGCCAACGTCCTGACTTTC. Drawing the rest from reference TRBV2 and TRBJ2-6, the complete variable domain is EPEVTQTPSHQVTQMGQEVILRCVPISNHLYFYWYRQILGQKVEFLVSFYNNEISEKSEIFDDQFSVERPDGSNFTLKIRSTKLEDSAMYFCASGYSGANVLTFGAGSRLTVL.

This rearrangement joins TRBV19 to TRBJ1-5; D gene unclear. Per germline, CDR1 LNHDA and CDR2 SQIVND (reference sequence). The V end lost 4 bases, the J end lost 0 bases, and 4 bases lay between the germline ends. The CDR3 runs 13 residues. CDR3 nucleotides: TGTGCCAGTAGTAAAATTAGCAATCAGCCCCAGCATTTT. It specifies CASSKISNQPQHF. Full variable domain (remainder filled in from reference TRBV19 and TRBJ1-5): DGGITQSPKYLFRKEGQNVTLSCEQNLNHDAMYWYRQDPGQGLRLIYYSQIVNDFQKGDIAEGYSVSREKKESFPLTVTSAQKNPTAFYLCASSKISNQPQHFGDGTRLSIL.

The rearrangement links TRBV27 to TRBJ2-1, with 7 bases lining up with TRBD2. J was trimmed by 5 bases and V by 5 bases; bases with no gene match: 12. The CDR3 totals 16 residues. Germline loops: CDR1 MNHEY, CDR2 SMNVEV (reference sequence). The CDR3 DNA is TGTGCCAGCAGTCCGCTAGCGGCGGAGGTCAACAATGAGCAGTTCTTC. This gives the protein CASSPLAAEVNNEQFF.

This rearrangement joins TRBV6-1 to TRBJ2-2; TRBD1 might be the D (5 bases). Trimming stripped 1 base from V and 2 bases from J, with 11 bases between. Germline CDR1 and CDR2: MNHNS and SASEGT. The CDR3 is made up of 16 amino acids. The CDR3 DNA follows: TGTGCCAGCAGTGAAGTGGCAGGGCCCAACACCGGGGAGCTGTTTTTT. It translates to CASSEVAGPNTGELFF.

This sequence joins TRBV4-2 and TRBJ2-3; D possibly corresponds to TRBD2 (5 bases). Trimming stripped 1 base from V and 8 bases from J, with 10 bases between. The CDR3 runs 13 residues. The germline V gene has CDR1 LGHNA and CDR2 YNFKEQ. CDR3 sequence reads: CASSQGTPGTQYF. The CDR3 DNA reads as TGTGCCAGCAGCCAAGGGACTCCCGGTACGCAGTATTTT.

This chain links TRBV24-1 with TRBJ2-1; no firm D call. Germline V CDR1 and CDR2: KGHDR, SFDVKD. Deletions cut 1 base from V and 3 bases from J, with 6 bases between. The CDR3 totals 14 residues. The CDR3 region has the DNA TGTGCCACCAGTGATTTAGAGGACTACAATGAGCAGTTCTTC. Encoded protein: CATSDLEDYNEQFF.

The chain employs TRBV19 and TRBJ1-1; no clear D gene. This CDR3 has 14 residues. Germline loops: CDR1 LNHDA, CDR2 SQIVND (reference sequence). Trimming removed 1 base from V and 3 bases from J, with 9 bases in between. The CDR3 DNA reads TGTGCCAGTAGTATAGGGGCTGCCCACACTGAAGCTTTCTTT. It codes for CASSIGAAHTEAFF.

The chain has TRBV5-4 and TRBJ2-7; 9 positions match TRBD1. The junction had 5 bases not matched to a gene; V was cut back by 5 bases and J by 2 bases. CDR3 size: 14 residues. Per the germline V gene, CDR1 is SGHNT and CDR2 is YYREEE (reference sequence). The CDR3 DNA reads as TGTGCCAGCAGTAAACAGGGGGCCCCCTACGAGCAGTACTTC. This sequence encodes CASSKQGAPYEQYF.

The chain uses TRBV19 and TRBJ1-6; maybe TRBD1 (5 bases). The germline CDR1 and CDR2 sequences are LNHDA and SQIVND (reference sequence). V dropped 1 base and J dropped 7 bases, with 8 bases sitting between them. The CDR3 extends over 14 amino acids. The DNA of the CDR3 is TGTGCCAGTAGTATAGCCAGGGAAAATTCACCCCTCCACTTT. Translation: CASSIARENSPLHF.

V gene TRBV7-3 combines with J gene TRBJ1-4; 7 nucleotides align to TRBD1. V trimming: 5 bases; J trimming: 8 bases; junction bases outside the gene matches: 5. This CDR3 has 13 amino acids. Germline V gives CDR1 SGHTA, CDR2 FQGTGA. The CDR3 spells CASSRQGGEKLFF. CDR3 coding DNA: TGTGCCAGCAGCCGACAGGGAGGCGAAAAACTGTTTTTT.

The chain carries TRBV29-1 and TRBJ2-2; D may be TRBD2 (6 bases). The ends were cut back, 4 bases at V and 5 bases at J, with 8 bases in the middle. CDR3 length equals 12 residues. Per the germline V gene, CDR1 is SQVTM and CDR2 is ANQGSEA. CDR3 in DNA: TGCAGCGTTGTGGGGGGAACCGGGGAGCTGTTTTTT. Translation: CSVVGGTGELFF.

The chain couples TRBV6-1 to TRBJ2-1; no definite D call. Trimming cost V 0 bases and J 4 bases, with 4 bases left between them. There are 13 residues in the CDR3. Germline-derived CDR1 and CDR2 are MNHNS and SASEGT. The CDR3 DNA is TGTGCCAGCAGTGAAGCGGAATACAATGAGCAGTTCTTC. Translation gives CASSEAEYNEQFF.

The chain joins TRBV28 to TRBJ1-1, with D unclear. This CDR3 is built from 12 residues. The germline V gene encodes CDR1 MDHEN and CDR2 SYDVKM. V lost 1 base and J 8 bases, leaving 8 bases between the germline ends. This CDR3 is CASSLFGQEAFF. CDR3 nucleotides: TGTGCCAGCAGTTTATTCGGCCAGGAAGCTTTCTTT.

The rearrangement uses TRBV9 and TRBJ2-7, with 14 bases matching TRBD2. The germline CDR1 and CDR2 sequences are SGDLS and YYNGEE. V dropped 3 bases and J dropped 2; count of bases not matched to a gene: 4. CDR3 size: 16 residues. CDR3 nucleotides: TGTGCCAGCAGCGCCGGGACTAGCGGGGGAACCTACGAGCAGTACTTC. Encoded protein: CASSAGTSGGTYEQYF. The full variable domain, its missing parts supplied by reference TRBV9 and TRBJ2-7, is DSGVTQTPKHLITATGQRVTLRCSPRSGDLSVYWYQQSLDQGLQFLIQYYNGEERAKGNILERFSAQQFPDLHSELNLSSLELGDSALYFCASSAGTSGGTYEQYFGPGTRLTVT.

This chain connects TRBV14 to TRBJ2-5; TRBD2 matches at 7 bases. Unmatched junction bases numbered 4, after V lost 1 base and J lost 2 bases. Germline V gene data show CDR1 as SGHDN and CDR2 as FVKESK. CDR3 length equals 15 residues. The CDR3 loop reads CASSQAPGLQETQYF. CDR3 DNA: TGTGCCAGCAGCCAAGCGCCGGGACTACAAGAGACCCAGTACTTC.

The chain uses TRBV5-4 and TRBJ1-1; no reliable D call. CDR1 SGHNT and CDR2 YYREEE come from the germline V gene (reference sequence). This CDR3 spans 14 amino acids. Trimming took 3 bases from V and 1 from J, leaving 10 bases between them. This CDR3 reads CASSWNSGNTEAFF. CDR3 in DNA: TGTGCCAGCAGCTGGAATTCGGGGAACACTGAAGCTTTCTTT.